These 2 T cell receptor beta chains originate from one sample sequenced in a study of T cell repertoires in cytomegalovirus infection. Their antigens are not known. One entry per CDR3 protein, called by TCRdb with MiXCR from the reads. The data show approximately 390,000 distinct CDR3 sequences, with roughly 34% seen just once and approximately 12% held by the top ten. This specimen consisted of cultured PBMCs, obtained from culture after CMV antigen stimulation. Receptors originate from a human donor in good health (CMV status not recorded). Some clones in this sample may be carry-over from other donors' samples.

The rearrangement uses TRBV10-3 and TRBJ1-2; TRBD1 is a possible D gene (5 bases). Germline CDR1 and CDR2: ENHRY and SYGVKD. The CDR3 spans 13 residues. V dropped 7 bases and J dropped 8 bases, with 17 bases sitting between them. The CDR3 coding sequence is TGTGCCATCACCAAGCAGGGTCCGGGCGGCTACACCTTC. Protein sequence: CAITKQGPGGYTF.

Note on this clonotype: This likely comes from a read error, as the CDR3 has no conserved phenylalanine or tryptophan at its end. Because the CDR3's place on the DNA is in doubt, the DNA is left out and the CDR3 is given as listed by TCRdb. The V gene is TRBV7-9, the J gene TRBJ1-2; TRBD1, the table's D call, lacks a check against the DNA. 15 amino acids form the CDR3, both terminal residues included. The germline gives CDR1 SEHNR, CDR2 FQNEAQ (reference sequence). The CDR3 spells CASSPGQRTLSGYSL.